This T cell receptor beta chain was recovered during a study of shared clonotypes between healthy human individuals. Study-level information: A couple of women and a few men aged 18 to 49 served as donors.

Note on this clone: Its cognate antigen is unknown.

Overall study results and limits: A reduction in generation probabilities was seen for non-shared clonotypes relative to those shared by all four donors.

It was CD45RO-negative cells, positively selected for CCR7, that made up naive CD8 cells, with terminally differentiated effector memory CD45RA+ cells excluded. Original analysis: Filtering differed because ImmunoSEQ produced junction-only sequences that carried no quality scores. Only in-frame clones appear in the TCRdb table, and some are missing; sequencing was by immunoSEQ multiplex PCR. From that table come the V and J calls and clone size; the DNA was used to work out D and trimming. The sample has hundreds of thousands of clones, about 92% seen once; the top ten hold around 24%. Per germline, CDR1 MGHRA and CDR2 YSYEKL. This CDR3 comprises 17 residues. V was pared by 1 base and J by 0 bases, with 5 bases of the junction left unmatched.

The material sequenced was naive CD8+ T cells sorted from blood. This chain uses TRBV4-1 with TRBJ1-4, with 7 bases that match TRBD1. The clonotype originates from a young man in good health. CDR3 residues: CASSQVVQGATNEKLFF. DNA for the CDR3: TGCGCCAGCAGCCAAGTTGTCCAGGGGGCAACTAATGAAAAACTGTTTTTT.